This T cell receptor beta chain was captured in a study of cytomegalovirus exposure and HLA in healthy donors. General study points: One cluster of highly shared sequence variants probably arose as a sequencing artifact.

The study ran its PCR with 60 Vbeta and 13 Jbeta primers. Some clones are missing from TCRdb's copy, which holds only in-frame ones; the method was immunoSEQ multiplex PCR. This sample's table has 100,000 to 150,000 clones. For this clone: The antigen is undetermined.

Sequencing was carried out using PBMCs. The receptor's source is a woman aged 40 to 50 in good health and CMV-seropositive.

CDR3: CASSARGIYTEAFF. As DNA, the CDR3 is TGTGCCAGCAGCGCGAGGGGGATCTACACTGAAGCTTTCTTT. The chain couples TRBV7-9 to TRBJ1-1; a weak D match, TRBD1 (6 bases). Germline V gene lookup returns CDR1 SEHNR and CDR2 FQNEAQ (reference sequence). V lost 5 bases to trimming and J lost 3 bases, with 13 bases between them. There are 14 residues in the CDR3.